This T cell receptor (beta chain) was identified in a study of T cells in Graves' hyperthyroidism and ophthalmopathy. This clonotype was recorded a few times. V dropped 0 bases and J dropped 1; count of bases not matched to a gene: 3. Germline assignment: CDR1 DFQATT and CDR2 SNEGSKA (reference sequence). This CDR3 region has 15 residues. Authors of the study amplified TCR beta CDR3 regions from RNA transcripts. The HTBI primer set was used in a first-round RT-PCR of the TCR CDR3. MiXCR, applied by TCRdb to the multiplex PCR reads, yields one record per CDR3 protein. Altogether some 300,000 distinct CDR3 sequences are present, roughly 13% being singletons, with the ten largest covering 7% to 9.5%.

The specimen sequenced was blood. The TCR sequence derives from a woman between 35 and 50 years old with Graves' hyperthyroidism. The rearrangement uses TRBV20-1 and TRBJ2-3, with TRBD2 matching 8 bases. The CDR3 coding sequence is TGCAGTGCTAGAGATCAACTAGCGGGCACAGATACGCAGTATTTT. Translated, it gives CSARDQLAGTDTQYF.